The 14 T cell receptor beta chains presented below share a single source sample, sequenced in a study of neurological immune-mediated disorders. MiXCR, run by TCRdb on the 5' RACE reads, gives a single entry per CDR3 protein. The table lists 40,000 to 55,000 distinct CDR3 sequences, 2.5% to 3.5% of them singletons. The sample was PBMCs. These receptors all come from a woman in her fifties or sixties with multiple sclerosis.

This clonotype has a count of ten or more. This chain uses TRBV5-1 with TRBJ1-4; TRBD1 matches at 8 bases. Germline values: CDR1 SGHRS, CDR2 YFSETQ. The trim removed 5 bases at V and 7 bases at J, leaving 7 bases unmatched. CDR3 size: 14 residues. The CDR3 region has the DNA TGCGCCAGCAGTTCGGGGCAGGGGGCTGAAAAACTGTTTTTT. Translating gives CASSSGQGAEKLFF. The variable domain in full, completed from reference TRBV5-1 and TRBJ1-4, reads KAGVTQTPRYLIKTRGQQVTLSCSPISGHRSVSWYQQTPGQGLQFLFEYFSETQRNKGNFPGRFSGRQFSNSRSEMNVSTLELGDSALYLCASSSGQGAEKLFFGSGTQLSVL.

This clonotype has at least ten counts. The chain is built from TRBV27 and TRBJ2-3; TRBD2 agrees at 10 bases. Losses at the gene ends were 6 bases for V and 2 bases for J; bases not matched to a gene: 14. CDR3 length: 18 residues. In germline, CDR1 is MNHEY, CDR2 SMNVEV (reference sequence). CDR3 sequence: CASSLGPPTSGVTDTQYF. CDR3 bases: TGTGCCAGCAGCCTTGGACCACCTACTAGCGGGGTCACAGATACGCAGTATTTT.

This clonotype has just a few counts. J is TRBJ1-1 and V is TRBV2, with D possibly TRBD1 on 5 matching bases. The CDR3 consists of 14 residues. The V gene lost 2 bases and the J gene lost 3 bases, with 10 bases spanning the gap. Germline CDR1 and CDR2: SNHLY and FYNNEI. The CDR3, as DNA: TGTGCCAGCAGTGAATTGGAGGGGTACACTGAAGCTTTCTTT. As protein: CASSELEGYTEAFF. The entire variable domain, with the rest obtained from reference TRBV2 and TRBJ1-1, is as follows: EPEVTQTPSHQVTQMGQEVILRCVPISNHLYFYWYRQILGQKVEFLVSFYNNEISEKSEIFDDQFSVERPDGSNFTLKIRSTKLEDSAMYFCASSELEGYTEAFFGQGTRLTVV.

There are many counts of this clonotype. The rearrangement joins TRBV4-1 to TRBJ2-1; D is unresolved. CDR1 is MGHRA and CDR2 is YSYEKL in the germline V gene. CDR3 length: 14 amino acids. Trimming left V 1 base short and J 8 bases short, with 12 bases between. CDR3 nucleotide sequence: TGCGCCAGCAGCCAAGCCCCGTCTGTACATGAGCAGTTCTTC. Its translation: CASSQAPSVHEQFF.

This clonotype was detected many times. V is TRBV5-1 and J is TRBJ2-7; 8 nucleotides agree with TRBD1. Germline-derived CDR1 and CDR2 are SGHRS and YFSETQ. Trimming cost V 0 bases and J 5 bases; bases outside gene matches: 1. The CDR3 consists of 13 residues. CDR3 DNA sequence: TGCGCCAGCAGCTTGGACAGGGGGAACGAGCAGTACTTC. Translated: CASSLDRGNEQYF.

This clonotype was recorded at least ten times. The chain combines TRBV12-3 or TRBV12-4 with TRBJ2-2, with unresolved D. V was shortened by 2 bases and J by 2 bases, with 6 bases between the two germline ends. This CDR3 is 14 amino acids long. The CDR3 nucleotides are TGTGCCAGCAGTTTATCGTCTAACACCGGGGAGCTGTTTTTT. This encodes CASSLSSNTGELFF.

With regard to this clonotype: Since no conserved phenylalanine or tryptophan closes the CDR3, a read error is the likely cause. The V call is TRBV6-2 or TRBV6-3, the J call TRBJ1-1; perhaps TRBD1 as D (5 bases). CDR3 length equals 12 residues. Trimming cost V 6 bases and J 5 bases, with 10 bases left between them. In germline, CDR1 is MNHEY, CDR2 SVGEGT. The CDR3 is CASRVGGTEAFN. CDR3 nucleotides: TGTGCCAGCAGGGTTGGGGGTACTGAAGCTTTCAAT.

This clonotype was seen ten or more times. This chain joins TRBV20-1 and TRBJ1-2, with TRBD1 matching over 8 bases. The CDR3 extends over 15 amino acids. CDR1 is DFQATT, CDR2 SNEGSKA, per germline (reference sequence). The V segment lost 4 bases and the J segment 4 bases; nucleotides outside the gene matches: 11. The CDR3 loop reads CSATAGGARPYGYTF. The DNA for the CDR3 is TGCAGTGCTACCGCAGGGGGCGCCCGCCCCTATGGCTACACCTTC.

This clonotype occurred many times. The chain couples TRBV20-1 to TRBJ2-3; 10 bases match TRBD1. With V trimmed by 3 bases and J by 4 bases, 10 bases remained unmatched. Germline V lookup: CDR1 DFQATT, CDR2 SNEGSKA (reference sequence). The CDR3 has 16 residues. The CDR3 DNA is TGCAGTGCTAGTTTCCGACAGGGGGCAAACGCAGATACGCAGTATTTT. Translating it yields CSASFRQGANADTQYF.

The sample holds many counts of this clonotype. V gene TRBV11-2 combines with J gene TRBJ2-1; D is perhaps TRBD1 (5 bases). The CDR3 sequence is 16 residues long. The ends were cut back, 5 bases at V and 3 bases at J, with 17 bases in the middle. Germline CDR1 and CDR2: SGHAT and FQNNGV. The CDR3: CASSPRVAPGYNEQFF. The CDR3 DNA reads TGTGCCAGCAGCCCCAGGGTAGCCCCGGGCTACAATGAGCAGTTCTTC.

In its sample, this clonotype was seen many times. V is TRBV7-2 and J is TRBJ2-7; D is perhaps TRBD1 (6 bases). Trimming removed 4 bases at V and 4 bases at J, with 14 bases between. The CDR3 runs to 14 residues. Germline CDR1 reads SGHTA; CDR2 reads FQGNSA. In DNA form, the CDR3 reads TGTGCCAGCAGCTCCAACAGGGTTTCTTACGAGCAGTACTTC. This encodes CASSSNRVSYEQYF. Complete variable domain (other parts from reference TRBV7-2 and TRBJ2-7): GAGVSQSPSNKVTEKGKDVELRCDPISGHTALYWYRQSLGQGLEFLIYFQGNSAPDKSGLPSDRFSAERTGGSVSTLTIQRTQQEDSAVYLCASSSNRVSYEQYFGPGTRLTVT.

Many counts were recorded for this clonotype. This chain links TRBV20-1 with TRBJ1-5; 9 nucleotides align to TRBD1. Germline CDR1 and CDR2: DFQATT and SNEGSKA (reference sequence). The CDR3 covers 13 residues. For the CDR3, the DNA is TGCAGCGCGACAGGGGGTGGTAATCAGCCCCAGCATTTT. It encodes CSATGGGNQPQHF.

In its sample, this clonotype was seen many times. The chain couples TRBV20-1 to TRBJ1-6; D is ambiguous. This CDR3 has 18 residues. Per germline, CDR1 DFQATT and CDR2 SNEGSKA (reference sequence). Trimming removed 0 bases at V and 14 bases at J, with 29 bases between. CDR3 sequence: CSARDPYGGTGGEFSLHF. The CDR3 DNA is TGCAGTGCTAGAGATCCTTACGGAGGTACCGGAGGAGAATTCTCCCTCCACTTT.

This clonotype was seen ten or more times. The chain employs TRBV10-2 and TRBJ2-1; 15 bases fit TRBD2. The CDR3 is 18 amino acids. The germline gives CDR1 WSHSY, CDR2 SAAADI. The V gene end was trimmed by 3 bases and the J gene end by 1 base; junction bases not matched to a gene: 4. As DNA, the CDR3 is TGCGCCAGCAGTGATCCGGGACTAGCGGGAGGATCCTACAATGAGCAGTTCTTC. This encodes CASSDPGLAGGSYNEQFF.